One and the same sample provided the 8 T cell receptor beta chains below, sequenced in a study of human T cells and chemical hapten exposure (dated by TCRdb to about 2021). This specimen's time point label, per the study, means: patch test 1, 2 weeks after DPC sensitization. In light of the paper, this sample's treatment or condition label describes: therapeutic diphenylcyclopropenone sensitization with weekly scalp DPC. Libraries came from RACE. TCRdb names NextSeq 500 as the instrument used. In TCRdb, the public reads were trimmed at Q25 with fastp and aligned with MiXCR, with productive beta chains retained. Entries are consolidated by CDR3 protein sequence, retaining the most common genes and DNA. This sample is represented by about 120,000 distinct CDR3 sequences; roughly an eighth of them were singletons. The ten largest make up around 0.84% of the sample. Sequences were derived from whole blood, sampled in connection with sensitization to the hapten diphenylcyclopropenone (DPC). The receptors stem from a man aged 18 to 29 with alopecia areata. Some clones in this sample may be carry-over from other donors' samples.

The genes are TRBV10-3 and TRBJ1-1; unclear D gene. V was shortened by 8 bases and J by 4 bases, with 14 bases between the two germline ends. This CDR3 is 13 amino acids long. CDR1 ENHRY and CDR2 SYGVKD come from the germline V gene. CDR3 sequence reads: CAIGEKGGTEAFF. CDR3 bases: TGTGCCATCGGCGAAAAAGGTGGCACTGAAGCTTTCTTT.

This clonotype was counted many times. This chain links TRBV3-1 with TRBJ2-3; TRBD2 matches at 10 bases. The CDR3 is 16 residues long. V lost 5 bases, J lost 2 bases, and 7 bases stayed unmatched. Germline V lookup: CDR1 LGHDT, CDR2 YNNKEL (reference sequence). CDR3 protein: CASSASGGTPTDTQYF. The CDR3 nucleotides are TGTGCCAGCAGCGCTAGCGGGGGTACCCCCACAGATACGCAGTATTTT.

This clonotype was counted between two and nine times. The rearrangement joins TRBV12-3 or TRBV12-4 to TRBJ1-1; D is ambiguous. Trimming removed 3 bases at V and 3 bases at J, with 8 bases between. This CDR3 has 13 amino acids. In DNA, the CDR3 is TGTGCCAGCAGTTTTACTAGGGACACTGAAGCTTTCTTT. It is translated as CASSFTRDTEAFF.

This clonotype appeared a few times. The chain uses TRBV29-1 and TRBJ2-3; D is undetermined. V dropped 7 bases and J dropped 1 base, with 3 bases sitting between them. Looked up from germline, CDR1 is SQVTM and CDR2 is ANQGSEA. This CDR3 comprises 10 residues. The chain's CDR3 is CSARTDTQYF. CDR3 in DNA: TGCAGCGCCCGCACAGATACGCAGTATTTT.

This clonotype was found many times. This rearrangement joins TRBV28 to TRBJ1-5; D not resolved. V lost 6 bases, J lost 6 bases, and 18 bases lay in between. The CDR3 is made up of 15 amino acids. CDR1 is MDHEN and CDR2 is SYDVKM in the germline V gene. The CDR3 region is CASSPSTGLTQPQHF. In DNA, the CDR3 is TGTGCCAGCAGCCCCAGCACGGGTCTAACTCAGCCCCAGCATTTT.

The chain links TRBV10-3 to TRBJ2-2, with no clear D. CDR1 ENHRY and CDR2 SYGVKD come from the germline V gene. Deletions cut 4 bases from V and 0 bases from J, with 6 bases between. The length of the CDR3 is 14 residues. CDR3 bases: TGTGCCATCAGTGTTGGTCCGAACACCGGGGAGCTGTTTTTT. This sequence encodes CAISVGPNTGELFF.

This clonotype has just a few counts. J is TRBJ2-4 and V is TRBV18; D is tentatively TRBD1 or TRBD2 (6 bases each). The ends were cut back, 0 bases at V and 8 bases at J, with 17 bases in the middle. Looked up from germline, CDR1 is KGHSH and CDR2 is LQKENI. The CDR3 runs 16 residues. The CDR3 loop reads CASSPPGPEGVDIQYF. The CDR3 region has the DNA TGTGCCAGCTCACCACCAGGCCCGGAGGGGGTGGACATTCAGTACTTC. Filled out from reference TRBV18 and TRBJ2-4, the complete variable domain reads NAGVMQNPRHLVRRRGQEARLRCSPMKGHSHVYWYRQLPEEGLKFMVYLQKENIIDESGMPKERFSAEFPKEGPSILRIQQVVRGDSAAYFCASSPPGPEGVDIQYFGAGTRLSVL.

The J gene is TRBJ2-1, the V gene TRBV6-2 or TRBV6-3; possible D gene TRBD1, 6 bases. Germline loops: CDR1 MNHEY, CDR2 SVGEGT. V was cut by 6 bases and J by 4 bases, with 10 bases left in between. CDR3 length: 13 residues. CDR3 loop: CASRRTEYNEQFF. In DNA, the CDR3 is TGTGCCAGCAGACGGACAGAGTACAATGAGCAGTTCTTC.